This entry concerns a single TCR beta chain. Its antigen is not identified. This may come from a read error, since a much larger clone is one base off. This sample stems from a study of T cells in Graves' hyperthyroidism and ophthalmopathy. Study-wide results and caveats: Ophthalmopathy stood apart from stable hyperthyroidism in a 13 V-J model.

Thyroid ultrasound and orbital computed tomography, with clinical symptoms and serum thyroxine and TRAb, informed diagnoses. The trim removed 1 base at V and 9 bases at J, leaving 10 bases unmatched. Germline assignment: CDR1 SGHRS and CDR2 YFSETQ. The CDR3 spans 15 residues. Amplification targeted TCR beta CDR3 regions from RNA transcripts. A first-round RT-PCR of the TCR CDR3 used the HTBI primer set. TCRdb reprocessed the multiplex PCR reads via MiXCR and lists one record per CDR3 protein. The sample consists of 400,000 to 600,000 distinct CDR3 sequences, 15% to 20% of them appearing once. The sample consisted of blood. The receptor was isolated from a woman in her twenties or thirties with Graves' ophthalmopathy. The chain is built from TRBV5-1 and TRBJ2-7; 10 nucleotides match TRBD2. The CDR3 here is CASSLLPSGSIAQYF. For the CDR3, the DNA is TGCGCCAGCAGCTTGTTACCTAGCGGGAGTATCGCGCAGTACTTC.